The source of this TCR beta chain is a study of blood T cell repertoires in COVID-19. Study-wide context: The United States, Italy and Spain provided the acute and convalescent COVID-19 samples.

Original methodology: Amplifying reference gene primers gave estimates of nucleated cell counts. Repertoires were generated with immunoSEQ multiplex PCR, while TCRdb's copy carries only in-frame clones and drops some. V and J calls and clone size are those listed in that table; D and trimming were worked out from the DNA. Of tens of thousands of clones in the sample, 88% are singletons; the top ten hold 3.5%. The CDR3 is 13 amino acids. Trimming took off 6 bases at V and 5 bases at J, with 8 bases between the two ends. Germline V gene data show CDR1 as SGHDN and CDR2 as FVKESK. This clonotype was obtained from a man aged 45-60 years with active COVID-19. Sequenced material: peripheral blood. The chain uses TRBV14 and TRBJ1-6, with D hard to call. This CDR3 is CASRLVDNSPLHF. The CDR3 bases are TGTGCCAGCAGGCTGGTAGATAATTCACCCCTCCACTTT.